This T cell receptor beta chain was sequenced during a study of blood T cell repertoires in COVID-19. Study-wide background: There were acute and convalescent COVID-19 samples, and they came from the United States, Italy and Spain. Nucleic acid was either cDNA or gDNA, and it came from T cells, B-cell-depleted T cells, or PBMCs.

The CDR3 sequence is 14 residues long. Looked up from germline, CDR1 is SGHVS and CDR2 is FQNEAQ. The germline V and J ends were trimmed by 3 bases and 0 bases, with 6 bases remaining between them. In the source study's methods: Counts of nucleated cells, estimated from reference gene primer amplification, were obtained. Measured with immunoSEQ multiplex PCR; TCRdb has only the in-frame clones, and not every one. D and trimming were read from the DNA, whereas the V and J calls and clone size are those reported in that table. The sample shows roughly 200,000 clones, more than 80% of them seen only once. Followed longitudinally, the Seattle patients had been enrolled during active infection.

Material for sequencing was peripheral blood. The receptor was derived from a woman in her 40s with COVID-19, enrolled during active disease. The genes are TRBV7-8 and TRBJ1-3; D is undetermined. The CDR3 sequence: CASSFQFSGNTIYF. The CDR3 DNA sequence: TGTGCCAGCAGCTTCCAATTCTCTGGAAACACCATATATTTT.